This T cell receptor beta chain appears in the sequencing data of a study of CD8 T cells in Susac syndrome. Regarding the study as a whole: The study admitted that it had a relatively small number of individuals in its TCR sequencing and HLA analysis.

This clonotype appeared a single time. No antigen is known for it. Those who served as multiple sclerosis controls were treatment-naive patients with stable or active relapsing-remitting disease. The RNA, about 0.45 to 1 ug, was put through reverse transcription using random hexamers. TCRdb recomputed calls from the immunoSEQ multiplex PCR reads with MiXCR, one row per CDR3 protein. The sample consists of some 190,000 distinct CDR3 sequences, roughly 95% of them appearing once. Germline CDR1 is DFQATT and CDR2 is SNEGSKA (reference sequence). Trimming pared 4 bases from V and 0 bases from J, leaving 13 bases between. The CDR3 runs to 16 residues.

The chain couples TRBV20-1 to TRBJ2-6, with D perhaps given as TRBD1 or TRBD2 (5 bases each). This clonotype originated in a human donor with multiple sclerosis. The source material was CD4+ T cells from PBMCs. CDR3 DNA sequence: TGCAGTGCTAACCCGGGACGGGCCTCTGGGGCCAACGTCCTGACTTTC. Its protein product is CSANPGRASGANVLTF.